Following are 11 T cell receptor beta chains from one sample sequenced in a study of cytomegalovirus exposure and HLA in healthy donors. The primer mix had 60 Vbeta and 13 Jbeta primers. Assay: immunoSEQ multiplex PCR; the TCRdb copy retains only in-frame clones and omits some. The table shows over 200,000 clones, with around 79% occurring only once. The sample taken for sequencing was PBMCs. Receptors originate from a male donor in good health and CMV-seronegative.

The chain uses TRBV30 and TRBJ1-5; D is unclear. The CDR3 consists of 15 residues. Trimming shortened V by 2 bases and J by 3 bases, and 14 bases separated the two germline ends. Germline lookup yields CDR1 GTSNPN and CDR2 SVGIG (reference sequence). CDR3 coding DNA: TGTGCCTGGAGTCCCTCGGTTGTCCCCAATCAGCCCCAGCATTTT. Protein product: CAWSPSVVPNQPQHF. Full variable domain (missing parts from reference TRBV30 and TRBJ1-5): SQTIHQWPATLVQPVGSPLSLECTVEGTSNPNLYWYRQAAGRGLQLLFYSVGIGQISSEVPQNLSASRPQDRQFILSSKKLLLSDSGFYLCAWSPSVVPNQPQHFGDGTRLSIL.

CDR3 sequence reads: CASSFGQGAGGYTF. CDR3 bases: TGTGCCAGCAGCTTCGGACAGGGGGCCGGTGGCTACACCTTC. The chain uses TRBV6-1 and TRBJ1-2; 11 nucleotides align to TRBD1. Germline-derived CDR1 and CDR2 are MNHNS and SASEGT. The trim removed 6 bases at V and 7 bases at J, leaving 7 bases unmatched. There are 14 residues in the CDR3.

This clone was seen a single time. The chain joins TRBV19 to TRBJ1-3; D gene uncertain. There are 15 residues in the CDR3. V was clipped by 3 bases and J by 4 bases, with 13 bases between them. Germline V gene lookup returns CDR1 LNHDA and CDR2 SQIVND (reference sequence). The CDR3 DNA follows: TGTGCCAGTAGTATCCCCCGGGAAGACGGAAACACCATATATTTT. Translating gives CASSIPREDGNTIYF.

V usage is TRBV7-2 and J usage is TRBJ1-5; TRBD1 matches at 7 bases. J lost 3 bases, V lost 1 base, and 3 bases had no gene match. This CDR3 is built from 15 residues. Germline CDR1 is SGHTA and CDR2 is FQGNSA. The CDR3 sequence is CASSLGQGPNQPQHF. The CDR3 DNA is TGTGCCAGCAGCTTAGGACAGGGCCCCAATCAGCCCCAGCATTTT.

The CDR3 coding sequence is TGTGCCAGCAGTCCCCCAGGGTACCGGAATCAGCCCCAGCATTTT. Translating it yields CASSPPGYRNQPQHF. The chain recombines TRBV28 with TRBJ1-5; D might be TRBD1 (5 bases). Germline CDR1 MDHEN, CDR2 SYDVKM. The CDR3 extends over 15 amino acids. Deletions cut 5 bases from V and 4 bases from J, with 15 bases between.

The V and J genes are TRBV2 and TRBJ2-1; D call uncertain. Germline V gene data show CDR1 as SNHLY and CDR2 as FYNNEI. The germline V and J ends were trimmed by 1 base and 14 bases, with 12 bases remaining between them. The CDR3 runs 12 residues. The CDR3 region has the DNA TGTGCCAGCAGTGAAGGTCTGTCGGTGGAGTTCTTC. This translates into CASSEGLSVEFF.

V is TRBV5-1 and J is TRBJ2-7; the match to TRBD2 covers 7 bases. Looked up from germline, CDR1 is SGHRS and CDR2 is YFSETQ. This CDR3 has 14 amino acids. V was pared by 4 bases and J by 2 bases, with 6 bases of the junction left unmatched. Here the CDR3 DNA reads TGCGCCAGCAGCACGGGACTATTCCCCTACGAGCAGTACTTC. Translation: CASSTGLFPYEQYF.

This chain joins TRBV4-2 and TRBJ1-2; D uncertain. Trimming removed 7 bases at V and 5 bases at J, with 11 bases between. The germline V gene has CDR1 LGHNA and CDR2 YNFKEQ. The CDR3 runs to 12 residues. The CDR3 nucleotides read TGTGCCAGCAACTCGGGGTCTTATGGCTACACCTTC. It specifies CASNSGSYGYTF.

The V gene is TRBV19, the J gene TRBJ2-4, with 10 nucleotides matching TRBD2. CDR3 length equals 16 residues. Germline V gene sequence: CDR1 LNHDA, CDR2 SQIVND (reference sequence). Trimming at V came to 7 bases and at J to 2 bases, leaving 8 bases not matched to a gene. The CDR3, as DNA: TGTGCCAGTACCCTAGCGGGAGACGTCTCCAAAAACATTCAGTACTTC. This codes for CASTLAGDVSKNIQYF. The entire variable domain, with the rest obtained from reference TRBV19 and TRBJ2-4, is as follows: DGGITQSPKYLFRKEGQNVTLSCEQNLNHDAMYWYRQDPGQGLRLIYYSQIVNDFQKGDIAEGYSVSREKKESFPLTVTSAQKNPTAFYLCASTLAGDVSKNIQYFGAGTRLSVL.

The chain employs TRBV13 and TRBJ2-1, with 8 bases matching TRBD2. V trimming: 5 bases; J trimming: 4 bases; junction bases outside the gene matches: 7. CDR1 and CDR2 (germline): PRHDT, FYEKMQ (reference sequence). CDR3 length: 15 residues. The CDR3 spells CASSPRVAGYNEQFF. The CDR3 bases are TGTGCCAGCAGCCCCCGAGTAGCGGGGTACAATGAGCAGTTCTTC. Full variable domain (missing parts from reference TRBV13 and TRBJ2-1): AAGVIQSPRHLIKEKRETATLKCYPIPRHDTVYWYQQGPGQDPQFLISFYEKMQSDKGSIPDRFSAQQFSDYHSELNMSSLELGDSALYFCASSPRVAGYNEQFFGPGTRLTVL.

As concerns this clone: The junction and the germline gene differ at one end; a read error may be behind it. The chain links TRBV27 to TRBJ2-1, with a weak D call TRBD2 (6 bases). CDR1 is MNHEY, CDR2 SMNVEV, per germline (reference sequence). CDR3 size: 13 residues. The CDR3 bases are TGTGCCAGCAGTCCGGGACTGCTCAATGGGCAGTTCTTC. As protein: CASSPGLLNGQFF.